The rows below give T cell receptor beta chains drawn from one sample of a study of patients and donors after allogeneic stem cell transplantation. TCRdb redid the calling of the RT-PCR reads with MiXCR, one entry per CDR3 protein. The top ten hold 25% to 30% of the sample, which has under 200,000 distinct CDR3 sequences, about 24% seen once. Sequencing used blood, either unsorted or a sorted T cell fraction (not recorded which). All receptors derive from a human donor who was either an allogeneic HSCT recipient or a stem cell or donor lymphocyte infusion donor (not recorded which). It is not recorded whose cells these are; they may come from a transplant donor. The CDR3 runs from the conserved cysteine through the conserved F or W. D genes are given only for firm matches. Only part of the rows carry a size: once, few, many, or a class if the clone is expanded.

v_call	d_call	clone_size	j_call	cdr3_nt	cdr3_aa
TRBV7-6	-	-	TRBJ1-3	TGTGCCAGCAGCTTCCAGGGACGGAGCGCAACTGGAAACACCATATATTTT	CASSFQGRSATGNTIYF
TRBV13	-	-	TRBJ2-7	TGTGCCAGCAGCCCCCGTACCCCATCCGGCGGGGACTACGAGCAGTACTTC	CASSPRTPSGGDYEQYF
TRBV7-2	TRBD1	-	TRBJ1-2	TGTGCCAGCAGCCTCGACAGGGGTGCCTATGGCTACACCTTC	CASSLDRGAYGYTF
TRBV6-1	-	-	TRBJ1-2	TGTGCCAGCAGCGACATCTTTTTGGACTATGGCTACACCTTC	CASSDIFLDYGYTF
TRBV4-1	TRBD1	few	TRBJ1-6	TGCGCCAGCAGCCAAGATGTCGGACAGGGAGTTTTTGCGTCACCCCTCCACTTT	CASSQDVGQGVFASPLHF
TRBV6-5	TRBD1	-	TRBJ2-5	TGTGCCAGCAGTTACGGGGACAGGCGACCGACCCAGTACTTC	CASSYGDRRPTQYF
TRBV20-1	-	-	TRBJ2-7	TGCAGTGCTAGGGACCCCGGGCTCGCCTACGAGCAGTACTTC	CSARDPGLAYEQYF
TRBV10-3	-	once	TRBJ2-3	TGTGCCATCAGTGAGTCTAGCAGATCTAGCACAGATACGCAGTATTTT	CAISESSRSSTDTQYF
TRBV10-3	TRBD1	-	TRBJ2-7	TGTGCCATCAGTGAGTCTTCAGGGACAGTATCATACGAGCAGTACTTC	CAISESSGTVSYEQYF
TRBV2	-	many	TRBJ1-2	TGTGCCAGCAGCGGAGGGTATGGCTACACCTTC	CASSGGYGYTF
TRBV3-1	-	-	TRBJ1-1	TGTGCCAGCAGCCAAGATCTTGGGGTCCCCACTGAAGCTTTCTTT	CASSQDLGVPTEAFF
TRBV9	-	few	TRBJ2-7	TGTGCCAGCAGCGTAGATGGTGGCGGACAAGCCTACGAGCAGTACTTC	CASSVDGGGQAYEQYF
TRBV29-1	-	few	TRBJ1-1	TGCAGCGCCGTTCGACAGTTTGAAGCTTTCTTT	CSAVRQFEAFF
TRBV5-1	-	-	TRBJ1-1	TGCGCCAGCAGCTTGGGAATTATGAACACTGAAGCTTTCTTT	CASSLGIMNTEAFF
TRBV2	-	-	TRBJ1-4	TGTGCCAGCAGAACTGACGTTGACGCTAGTCGGGCAACTAATGAAAAACTGTTTTTT	CASRTDVDASRATNEKLFF
TRBV5-1	-	many	TRBJ1-2	TGCGCCAGCAGCTTTGGGACAACCAAACGAAATCTTGACTATGGCTACACCTTC	CASSFGTTKRNLDYGYTF
TRBV7-9	-	-	TRBJ2-5	TGTGCCAGCAGCTTCCACAGGGTTGGCGAGACCCAGTACTTC	CASSFHRVGETQYF
TRBV4-1	-	few	TRBJ2-7	TGCGCCAGCAGCCAAGAACCGGGACCGGCCTCTCGGGGCCACGAGCAGTACTTC	CASSQEPGPASRGHEQYF
TRBV2	-	few	TRBJ2-7	TGTGCCAGCAGTGAAAGGGGGGGCAGAGGCGAGCAGTACTTC	CASSERGGRGEQYF
TRBV10-3	-	-	TRBJ1-2	TGTGCCATCAGTGTACCATTTTCCTATGGCTACACCTTC	CAISVPFSYGYTF
TRBV20-1	-	-	TRBJ2-3	TGCAGTGCTAGAGATTATTCGGGGGGCACAGATACGCAGTATTTT	CSARDYSGGTDTQYF
TRBV12-3/TRBV12-4	-	-	TRBJ2-1	TGTGCCAGCAGTCCCCCATCGAATGAGCAGTTCTTC	CASSPPSNEQFF
TRBV20-1	-	-	TRBJ2-3	TGCAGTGCTAGAGTGGTAGCATCCGATACGCAGTATTTT	CSARVVASDTQYF
TRBV19	-	-	TRBJ2-1	TGTGCCAGTAGACCGTCACCGGGCGGTCACAATGAGCAGTTCTTC	CASRPSPGGHNEQFF
TRBV27	-	few	TRBJ1-4	TGTGCCAGCAGTTTCATCTCTAATGAAAAACTGTTTTTT	CASSFISNEKLFF
TRBV11-1	-	few	TRBJ2-7	TGTGCCAGCAGCTTACAGGTCGGCGAGCAGTACTTC	CASSLQVGEQYF
TRBV29-1	-	-	TRBJ1-1	TGCAGCGTCTCGCAGGGGCTCAAGAACACTGAAGCTTTCTTT	CSVSQGLKNTEAFF
TRBV30	-	many	TRBJ1-5	TGTGCCTGGAGTTGGACTGGACCTAATCAGCCCCAGCATTTT	CAWSWTGPNQPQHF
TRBV29-1	-	once	TRBJ2-3	TGCAGCGTCGTACCGACTAGCACAGATACGCAGTATTTT	CSVVPTSTDTQYF
TRBV6-5	-	-	TRBJ1-2	TGTGCCAGCGCCCAACAGGGTTACTATGGCTACACCTTC	CASAQQGYYGYTF
TRBV15	-	-	TRBJ2-2	TGTGCCACCAGAGGTTACAGGGAGGCCGGGGAGCTGTTTTTT	CATRGYREAGELFF
TRBV6-4	-	few	TRBJ1-1	TGTGCCAGCAGTGAGGCCCTAGTACGGATGAACACTGAAGCTTTCTTT	CASSEALVRMNTEAFF
TRBV5-1	-	-	TRBJ1-1	TGCGCCAGCAGCTTCCACGTGTCGGCAGGGACTGAAGCTTTCTTT	CASSFHVSAGTEAFF
TRBV29-1	-	few	TRBJ2-1	TGCAGCGTTCTGGGGGGGGGCGAAAGAGGCAATGAGCAGTTCTTC	CSVLGGGERGNEQFF
TRBV9	TRBD1	many	TRBJ1-5	TGTGCCAGCAGCGTAAACAGGGGTAATCAGCCCCAGCATTTT	CASSVNRGNQPQHF
TRBV5-1	-	many	TRBJ1-6	TGCGCCAGCAGCTTGGTGGCCTACCGAGGCGTTAATTCACCCCTCCACTTT	CASSLVAYRGVNSPLHF
TRBV20-1	TRBD2	-	TRBJ2-1	TGCAGTGCTAGTTCGGGGCGGGAGGGCCGAAATGAGCAGTTCTTC	CSASSGREGRNEQFF
TRBV4-1	-	few	TRBJ1-2	TGCGCCAGCAGCCAAGATCGGGCGGGGCCCTATGGCTACACCTTC	CASSQDRAGPYGYTF
TRBV7-6	-	few	TRBJ2-3	TGTGCCAGCAGCTTAGCGCTTGCTCACCTGAGCACAGATACGCAGTATTTT	CASSLALAHLSTDTQYF
TRBV10-3	-	few	TRBJ2-1	TGTGCCACCCGAAGGGTAGGTGATGAGCAGTTCTTC	CATRRVGDEQFF
TRBV5-1	TRBD1	few	TRBJ1-1	TGCGCCAGCAGCTTGGTGACAGGGACCACTGAAGCTTTCTTT	CASSLVTGTTEAFF
TRBV7-2	-	-	TRBJ2-3	TGTGCCAGCAGCTTAGAGACGCAAGCTACGCAGTATTTT	CASSLETQATQYF
TRBV20-1	-	few	TRBJ1-1	TGCAGTGCTAGAGACGGGAAAATGAACACTGAAGCTTTCTTT	CSARDGKMNTEAFF
TRBV29-1	TRBD1	few	TRBJ2-2	TGCAGCGCCGTCATCTACGACAGGGCCACCGGGGAGCTGTTTTTT	CSAVIYDRATGELFF
TRBV7-9	-	-	TRBJ1-4	TGTGCCAGCAGCCACAACAATCGCGAAAAACTGTTTTTT	CASSHNNREKLFF
TRBV3-1	-	-	TRBJ2-1	TGTGCCAGCACCTTCCGAGGGAGTAATGAGCAGTTCTTC	CASTFRGSNEQFF
TRBV7-3	-	many	TRBJ1-1	TGTGCCAGCAGCTTAAGTCACTCCACTGAAGCTTTCTTT	CASSLSHSTEAFF
TRBV20-1	-	-	TRBJ2-1	TGCAGTGCTAGTGAGGATTACAATGAGCAGTTCTTC	CSASEDYNEQFF
TRBV10-3	-	-	TRBJ2-2	TGTGCCATCAGTGATGCGTACACCGGGGAGCTGTTTTTT	CAISDAYTGELFF
TRBV9	TRBD2	few	TRBJ2-1	TGTGCCAGCAGCGCCCTTCAGCGGGGCGAGCAGTTCTTC	CASSALQRGEQFF
TRBV7-9	-	-	TRBJ1-1	TGTGCCAGCAGCTTACTGAGTCTCATAGTGAACACTGAAGCTTTCTTT	CASSLLSLIVNTEAFF
TRBV7-3	-	-	TRBJ1-1	TGTGCCAGCAGCCGTGGGGGACCGAACACTGAAGCTTTCTTT	CASSRGGPNTEAFF
TRBV12-3/TRBV12-4	-	few	TRBJ2-3	TGTGCCAGCAGTTTTGACTCCTCCAACACAGATACGCAGTATTTT	CASSFDSSNTDTQYF
TRBV2	TRBD1	many	TRBJ1-2	TGTGCCAGCAGTGCATTACAGGGGAAGCTATACTATCGTGGCTACACCTTC	CASSALQGKLYYRGYTF
TRBV10-3	-	-	TRBJ2-1	TGTGCCATCAGTGTGTTCGATGAGCAGTTCTTC	CAISVFDEQFF
TRBV18	-	once	TRBJ1-5	TGTCCCAGCTCACCCCAGAGCCCGCTCCTAAATCAGCCCCAGCATTTT	CPSSPQSPLLNQPQHF
TRBV20-1	-	few	TRBJ2-7	TGCAGTGCTCAGGAAAGGGGGGTCGAGCAGTACTTC	CSAQERGVEQYF
TRBV5-1	-	-	TRBJ2-5	TGCGCCAGCCGTCCAGCTCCGGACCCTTCGTGGGAGACCCAGTACTTC	CASRPAPDPSWETQYF
TRBV29-1	-	many	TRBJ1-4	TGCAGCGTTACTACCTACCCCGGGGGTGAAAAACTGTTTTTT	CSVTTYPGGEKLFF
TRBV20-1	-	-	TRBJ1-1	TGCAGTGCTAGAGAGGACCCAGTGATGAACACTGAAGCTTTCTTT	CSAREDPVMNTEAFF